A single sample is the source of the 15 T cell receptor beta chains below, sequenced in a study of cytomegalovirus exposure and HLA in healthy donors. The study ran its PCR with 60 Vbeta and 13 Jbeta primers. Only in-frame clones appear in the TCRdb table, and some are missing; sequencing was by immunoSEQ multiplex PCR. The sample lists more than 95,000 clones, over 70% occurring once. Sequencing was done on a sample of PBMCs. These receptors were collected from a man aged 40-49 years in good health and CMV-seropositive.

CDR3 sequence: CASSRTGGWETQYF. The CDR3 coding sequence is TGTGCCAGCAGTCGGACAGGGGGCTGGGAGACCCAGTACTTC. This sequence joins TRBV28 and TRBJ2-5; 11 nucleotides align to TRBD1. CDR1 is MDHEN and CDR2 is SYDVKM in the germline V gene. This CDR3 comprises 14 residues. V dropped 5 bases and J dropped 5; count of bases not matched to a gene: 4.

This chain connects TRBV7-2 to TRBJ2-5; 8 bases line up with TRBD2. Looked up from germline, CDR1 is SGHTA and CDR2 is FQGNSA. Losses at the gene ends were 2 bases for V and 5 bases for J; bases not matched to a gene: 10. The CDR3 has 16 amino acids. CDR3 nucleotide sequence: TGTGCCAGCAGCTTACCGAGGGGACTAGGAAGCGAGACCCAGTACTTC. It translates to CASSLPRGLGSETQYF. Full variable domain (missing parts from reference TRBV7-2 and TRBJ2-5): GAGVSQSPSNKVTEKGKDVELRCDPISGHTALYWYRQSLGQGLEFLIYFQGNSAPDKSGLPSDRFSAERTGGSVSTLTIQRTQQEDSAVYLCASSLPRGLGSETQYFGPGTRLLVL.

V gene TRBV2 combines with J gene TRBJ1-2; 8 positions match TRBD1. The germline gives CDR1 SNHLY, CDR2 FYNNEI. V was clipped by 6 bases and J by 6 bases; unmatched bases: 12. The CDR3 is made up of 15 amino acids. CDR3 amino acids: CASRTDRGERDGYTF. CDR3 DNA: TGTGCCAGCAGAACCGACAGGGGCGAGAGGGATGGCTACACCTTC.

This sequence joins TRBV4-1 and TRBJ2-5; TRBD2 aligns across 7 bases. CDR3 length: 13 amino acids. V lost 5 bases, J lost 4 bases, and 4 bases stayed unmatched. Germline V lookup: CDR1 MGHRA, CDR2 YSYEKL. In nucleotides, the CDR3 is TGCGCCAGCAGCGTTGCGGGGGTAGAGACCCAGTACTTC. This translates into CASSVAGVETQYF.

This clone was observed a handful of times. The V call is TRBV5-1, the J call TRBJ1-3, with a possible D match to TRBD1 (6 bases). The CDR3 has 13 amino acids. Germline V gives CDR1 SGHRS, CDR2 YFSETQ. V was shortened by 3 bases and J by 9 bases, with 13 bases between the two germline ends. CDR3 amino acids: CASSSDRVGTIYF. CDR3 sequence (DNA): TGCGCCAGCAGCTCGGACAGAGTGGGCACCATATATTTT.

This chain uses TRBV27 with TRBJ2-7, with D perhaps TRBD2 (5 bases). The V end was cut by 5 bases, the J end by 5 bases, with 16 bases between. The CDR3 extends over 14 amino acids. Germline V lookup: CDR1 MNHEY, CDR2 SMNVEV (reference sequence). The CDR3 spells CASSPPGGYHEQYF. In nucleotides, the CDR3 is TGTGCCAGCAGTCCTCCAGGAGGATACCACGAGCAGTACTTC.

CDR3: CASGLGRGSYEQYF. The CDR3 coding sequence is TGTGCCAGCGGTTTAGGGAGGGGCTCCTACGAGCAGTACTTC. The chain is built from TRBV18 and TRBJ2-7; 7 positions match TRBD2. V was pared by 8 bases and J by 0 bases, with 7 bases of the junction left unmatched. The germline gives CDR1 KGHSH, CDR2 LQKENI. The CDR3 spans 14 residues.

CDR3 sequence reads: CASSGGGQGYEQYF. DNA of the CDR3: TGTGCCAGCAGTGGGGGGGGACAGGGCTACGAGCAGTACTTC. This rearrangement joins TRBV6-1 to TRBJ2-7, with TRBD1 identical over 9 bases. The CDR3 has 14 amino acids. CDR1 is MNHNS, CDR2 SASEGT, per germline. V shed 4 bases and J 3 bases; nucleotides not matched to a gene: 4.

This chain uses TRBV11-2 with TRBJ2-5, with 8 bases matching TRBD1. CDR3 length: 16 residues. Trimming removed 1 base from V and 2 bases from J; junction bases left unmatched: 6. Germline V lookup: CDR1 SGHAT, CDR2 FQNNGV. The CDR3 sequence is CASSLGGQAPQETQYF. CDR3 sequence (DNA): TGTGCCAGCAGCTTAGGGGGACAGGCCCCACAAGAGACCCAGTACTTC.

This clone was observed a few times. The gene calls are TRBV5-4 and TRBJ1-1, with D unresolved. With 0 bases removed from V and 4 bases from J, the gap between germline ends came to 10 bases. This CDR3 region has 14 residues. From germline, CDR1 is SGHNT and CDR2 YYREEE (reference sequence). The CDR3 loop is CASSLDSLSTEAFF. The CDR3 DNA follows: TGTGCCAGCAGCTTGGACAGCTTGTCCACTGAAGCTTTCTTT.

This chain connects TRBV4-1 to TRBJ1-5; D perhaps matches TRBD1 (5 bases). V gave up 4 bases and J gave up 6 bases, with 13 bases separating them. Germline V gene data show CDR1 as MGHRA and CDR2 as YSYEKL. The length of the CDR3 is 14 residues. The CDR3 sequence: CASSPGGVGQPQHF. CDR3 nucleotides: TGCGCCAGCAGCCCGGGGGGGGTGGGTCAGCCCCAGCATTTT.

Only a few counts were recorded for this clone. This chain links TRBV6-1 with TRBJ2-3, with 7 bases aligning to TRBD2. Losses at the gene ends were 11 bases for V and 1 base for J; bases not matched to a gene: 6. The CDR3 has 13 amino acids. The V gene's germline CDR1 is MNHNS and CDR2 SASEGT. In nucleotides, the CDR3 is TGTGCCGTAGAAACTAGCGGCACAGATACGCAGTATTTT. This encodes CAVETSGTDTQYF.

V usage is TRBV13 and J usage is TRBJ2-7, with 10 bases fitting TRBD2. Germline loops: CDR1 PRHDT, CDR2 FYEKMQ (reference sequence). The CDR3 spans 14 residues. With 1 base clipped from V and 7 bases from J, the junction kept 4 bases outside the gene matches. CDR3 nucleotides: TGTGCCAGCAGCTTAGAAATAGCGGGGGGTGAGCAGTACTTC. Translated, it gives CASSLEIAGGEQYF.

This chain links TRBV30 with TRBJ2-7, with D perhaps TRBD2 (7 bases). The CDR3 spans 14 residues. The V end was cut by 4 bases, the J end by 4 bases, with 17 bases between. Germline CDR1 reads GTSNPN; CDR2 reads SVGIG (reference sequence). CDR3 region: CAWNGGGAGYEQYF. For the CDR3, the DNA is TGTGCCTGGAACGGAGGGGGGGCCGGGTACGAGCAGTACTTC.

This clone was detected once. The chain links TRBV11-2 to TRBJ2-3, with D unclear. The CDR3 contains 15 residues. Trimming cost V 4 bases and J 4 bases, with 15 bases left between them. CDR1 and CDR2 (germline): SGHAT, FQNNGV. As DNA, the CDR3 is TGTGCCAGCAGCTCCCAGGATATGGGCGCAGATACGCAGTATTTT. As protein: CASSSQDMGADTQYF.